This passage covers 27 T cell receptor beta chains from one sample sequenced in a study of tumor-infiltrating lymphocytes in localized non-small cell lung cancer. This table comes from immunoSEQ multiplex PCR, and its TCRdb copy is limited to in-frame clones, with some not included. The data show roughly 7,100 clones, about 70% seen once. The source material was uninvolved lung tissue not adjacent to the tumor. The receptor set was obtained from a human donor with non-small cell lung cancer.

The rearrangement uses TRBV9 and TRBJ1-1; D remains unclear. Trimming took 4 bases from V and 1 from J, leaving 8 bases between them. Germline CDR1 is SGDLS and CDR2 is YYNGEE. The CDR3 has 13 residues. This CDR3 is CASSHTKNTEAFF. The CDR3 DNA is TGTGCCAGCAGCCACACCAAGAACACTGAAGCTTTCTTT.

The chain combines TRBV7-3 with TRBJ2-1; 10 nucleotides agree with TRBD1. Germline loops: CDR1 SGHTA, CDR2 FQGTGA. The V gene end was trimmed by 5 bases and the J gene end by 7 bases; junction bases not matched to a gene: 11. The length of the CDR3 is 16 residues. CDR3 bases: TGTGCCAGCAGCCCAACAGGGACAGGGGTAAGGAATGAGCAGTTCTTC. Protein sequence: CASSPTGTGVRNEQFF. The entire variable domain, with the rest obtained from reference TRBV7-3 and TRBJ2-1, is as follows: GAGVSQTPSNKVTEKGKYVELRCDPISGHTALYWYRQSLGQGPEFLIYFQGTGAADDSGLPNDRFFAVRPEGSVSTLKIQRTERGDSAVYLCASSPTGTGVRNEQFFGPGTRLTVL.

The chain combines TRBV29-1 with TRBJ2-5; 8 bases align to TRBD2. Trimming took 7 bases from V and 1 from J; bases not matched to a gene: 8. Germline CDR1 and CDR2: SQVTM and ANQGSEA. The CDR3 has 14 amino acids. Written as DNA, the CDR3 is TGCAGCGCAGGCCCGGGACTAGTCCAAGAGACCCAGTACTTC. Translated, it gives CSAGPGLVQETQYF.

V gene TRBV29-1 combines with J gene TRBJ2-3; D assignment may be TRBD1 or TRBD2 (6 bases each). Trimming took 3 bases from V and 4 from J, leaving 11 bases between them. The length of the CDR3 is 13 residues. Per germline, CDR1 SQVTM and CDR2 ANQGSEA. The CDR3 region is CSVDKGGADTQYF. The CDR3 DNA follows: TGCAGCGTTGATAAGGGGGGCGCAGATACGCAGTATTTT.

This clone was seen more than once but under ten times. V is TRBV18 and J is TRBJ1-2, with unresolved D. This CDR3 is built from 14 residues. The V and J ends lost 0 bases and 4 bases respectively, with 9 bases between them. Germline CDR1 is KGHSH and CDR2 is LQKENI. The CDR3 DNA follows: TGTGCCAGCTCACCACCCGGAGCTTCCTATGGCTACACCTTC. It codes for CASSPPGASYGYTF.

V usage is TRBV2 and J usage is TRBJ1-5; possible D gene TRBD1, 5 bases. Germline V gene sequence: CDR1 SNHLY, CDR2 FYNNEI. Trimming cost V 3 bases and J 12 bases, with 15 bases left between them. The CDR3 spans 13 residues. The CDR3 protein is CASSDQGLPVQHF. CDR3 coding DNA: TGTGCCAGCAGTGATCAGGGCCTCCCGGTCCAGCATTTT.

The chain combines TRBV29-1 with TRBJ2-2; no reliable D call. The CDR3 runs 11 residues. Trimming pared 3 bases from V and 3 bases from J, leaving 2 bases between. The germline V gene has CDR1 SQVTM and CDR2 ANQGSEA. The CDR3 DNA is TGCAGCGTTGAGTACACCGGGGAGCTGTTTTTT. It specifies CSVEYTGELFF.

This CDR3 is CASSPPRDSSSYEQYF. As DNA, the CDR3 is TGTGCCAGCAGTCCCCCTAGGGACAGTAGCTCCTACGAGCAGTACTTC. V and J are TRBV25-1 and TRBJ2-7; 7 bases fit TRBD1. CDR3 length equals 16 residues. Unmatched junction bases numbered 10, after V lost 5 bases and J lost 0 bases. Per germline, CDR1 MGHDK and CDR2 SYGVNS.

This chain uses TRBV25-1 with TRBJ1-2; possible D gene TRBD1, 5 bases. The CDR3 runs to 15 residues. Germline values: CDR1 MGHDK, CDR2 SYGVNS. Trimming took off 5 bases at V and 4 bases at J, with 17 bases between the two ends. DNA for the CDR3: TGTGCCAGCAGTATAGAGCTCCTGGGGGGCTATGGCTACACCTTC. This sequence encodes CASSIELLGGYGYTF.

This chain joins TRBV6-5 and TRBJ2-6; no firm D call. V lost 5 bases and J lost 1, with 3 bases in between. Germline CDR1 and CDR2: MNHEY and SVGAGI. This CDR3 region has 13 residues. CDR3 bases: TGTGCCAGCAGTCTATCTGGGGCCAACGTCCTGACTTTC. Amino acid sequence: CASSLSGANVLTF.

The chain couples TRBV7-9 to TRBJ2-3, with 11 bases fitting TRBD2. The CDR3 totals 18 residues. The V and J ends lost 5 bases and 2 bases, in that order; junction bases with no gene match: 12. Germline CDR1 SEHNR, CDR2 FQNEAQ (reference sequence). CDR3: CASSRTSGSRTTTDTQYF. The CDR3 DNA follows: TGTGCCAGCAGCCGAACTAGCGGGAGTAGAACCACCACAGATACGCAGTATTTT. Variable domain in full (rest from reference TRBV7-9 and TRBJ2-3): DTGVSQNPRHKITKRGQNVTFRCDPISEHNRLYWYRQTLGQGPEFLTYFQNEAQLEKSRLLSDRFSAERPKGSFSTLEIQRTEQGDSAMYLCASSRTSGSRTTTDTQYFGPGTRLTVL.

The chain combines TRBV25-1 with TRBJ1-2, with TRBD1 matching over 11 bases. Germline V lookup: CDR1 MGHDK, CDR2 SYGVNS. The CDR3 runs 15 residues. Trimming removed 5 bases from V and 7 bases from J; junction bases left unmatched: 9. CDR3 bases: TGTGCCAGCAGTCGTCCCGGGACAGGGGGAAGTGGCTACACCTTC. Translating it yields CASSRPGTGGSGYTF.

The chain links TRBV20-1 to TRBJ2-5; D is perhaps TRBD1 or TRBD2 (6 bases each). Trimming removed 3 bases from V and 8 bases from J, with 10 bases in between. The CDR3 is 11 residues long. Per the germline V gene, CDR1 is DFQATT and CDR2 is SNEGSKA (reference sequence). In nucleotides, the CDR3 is TGCAGTGCTAGTTTCGGGGGCACCCAGTACTTC. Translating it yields CSASFGGTQYF.

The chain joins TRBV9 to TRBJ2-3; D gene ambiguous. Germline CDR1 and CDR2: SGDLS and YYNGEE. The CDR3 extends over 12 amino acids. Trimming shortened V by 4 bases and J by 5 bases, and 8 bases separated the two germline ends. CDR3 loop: CASSPVGDTQYF. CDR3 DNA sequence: TGTGCCAGCAGCCCTGTCGGAGATACGCAGTATTTT.

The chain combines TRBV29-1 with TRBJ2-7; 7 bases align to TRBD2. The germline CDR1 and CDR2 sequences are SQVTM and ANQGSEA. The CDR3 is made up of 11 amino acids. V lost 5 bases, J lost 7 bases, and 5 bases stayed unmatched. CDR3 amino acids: CSVFWGGEQYF. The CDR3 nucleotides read TGCAGCGTTTTTTGGGGGGGAGAGCAGTACTTC.

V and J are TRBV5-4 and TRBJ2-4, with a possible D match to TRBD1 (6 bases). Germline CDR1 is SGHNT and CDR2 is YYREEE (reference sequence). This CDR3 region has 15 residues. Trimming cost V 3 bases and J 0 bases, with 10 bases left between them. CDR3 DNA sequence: TGTGCCAGCAGCTCGGACAGTTTAGCCAAAAACATTCAGTACTTC. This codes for CASSSDSLAKNIQYF. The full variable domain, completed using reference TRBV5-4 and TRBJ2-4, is ETGVTQSPTHLIKTRGQQVTLRCSSQSGHNTVSWYQQALGQGPQFIFQYYREEENGRGNFPPRFSGLQFPNYSSELNVNALELDDSALYLCASSSDSLAKNIQYFGAGTRLSVL.

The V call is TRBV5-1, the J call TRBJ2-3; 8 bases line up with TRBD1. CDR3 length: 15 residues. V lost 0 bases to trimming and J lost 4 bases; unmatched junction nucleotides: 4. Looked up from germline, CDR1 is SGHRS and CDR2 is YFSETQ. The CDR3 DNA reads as TGCGCCAGCAGCTTGGCACAGGGGGGTTCAGATACGCAGTATTTT. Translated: CASSLAQGGSDTQYF.

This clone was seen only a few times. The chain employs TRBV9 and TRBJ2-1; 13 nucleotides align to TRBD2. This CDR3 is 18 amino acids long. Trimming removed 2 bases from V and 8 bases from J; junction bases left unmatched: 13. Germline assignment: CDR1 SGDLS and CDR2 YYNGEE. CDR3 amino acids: CASSVSPKLAGGWDEQFF. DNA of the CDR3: TGTGCCAGCAGCGTGTCGCCCAAACTAGCGGGGGGGTGGGATGAGCAGTTCTTC.

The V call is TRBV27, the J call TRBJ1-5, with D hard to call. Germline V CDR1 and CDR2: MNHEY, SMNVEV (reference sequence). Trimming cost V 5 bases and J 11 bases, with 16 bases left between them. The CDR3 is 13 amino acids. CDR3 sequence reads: CASSITGPMAQHF. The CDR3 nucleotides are TGTGCCAGCAGTATCACGGGCCCCATGGCCCAGCATTTT.

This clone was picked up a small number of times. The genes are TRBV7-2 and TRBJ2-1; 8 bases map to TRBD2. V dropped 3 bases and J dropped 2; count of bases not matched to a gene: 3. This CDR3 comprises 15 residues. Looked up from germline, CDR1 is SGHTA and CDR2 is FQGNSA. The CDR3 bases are TGTGCCAGCAGCTTCACTAGCGGCCCCTACAATGAGCAGTTCTTC. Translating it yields CASSFTSGPYNEQFF.

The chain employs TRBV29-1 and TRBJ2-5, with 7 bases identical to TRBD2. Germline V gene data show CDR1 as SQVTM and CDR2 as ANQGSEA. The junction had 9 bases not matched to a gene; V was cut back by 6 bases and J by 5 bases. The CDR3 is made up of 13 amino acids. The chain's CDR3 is CSVIWDYPETQYF. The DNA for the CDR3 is TGCAGCGTGATATGGGACTACCCTGAGACCCAGTACTTC.

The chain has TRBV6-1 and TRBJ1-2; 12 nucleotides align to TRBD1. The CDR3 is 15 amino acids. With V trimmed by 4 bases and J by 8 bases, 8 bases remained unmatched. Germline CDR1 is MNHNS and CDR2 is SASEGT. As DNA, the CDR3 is TGTGCCAGCAGTGTACCCGGGACAGGGGGCGAAGGCTACACCTTC. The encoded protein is CASSVPGTGGEGYTF.

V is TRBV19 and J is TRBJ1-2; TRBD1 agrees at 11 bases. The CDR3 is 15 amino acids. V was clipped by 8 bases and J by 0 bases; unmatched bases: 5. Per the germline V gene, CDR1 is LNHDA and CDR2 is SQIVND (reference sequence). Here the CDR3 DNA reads TGTGCCAGTGTTCCGGGACAGGGGGCTAACTATGGCTACACCTTC. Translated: CASVPGQGANYGYTF.

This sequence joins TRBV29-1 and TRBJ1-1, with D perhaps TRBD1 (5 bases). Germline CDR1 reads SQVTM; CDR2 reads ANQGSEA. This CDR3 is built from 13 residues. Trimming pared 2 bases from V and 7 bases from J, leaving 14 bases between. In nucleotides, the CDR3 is TGCAGCGTTGAATGGCTTGGGACGGGTGAAGCTTTCTTT. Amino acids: CSVEWLGTGEAFF.

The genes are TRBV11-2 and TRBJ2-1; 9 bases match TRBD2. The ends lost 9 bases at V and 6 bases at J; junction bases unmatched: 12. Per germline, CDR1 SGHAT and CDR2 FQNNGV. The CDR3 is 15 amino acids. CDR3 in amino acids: CASTPGLAFGNEQFF. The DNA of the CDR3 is TGTGCCAGTACCCCGGGACTAGCATTTGGCAATGAGCAGTTCTTC.

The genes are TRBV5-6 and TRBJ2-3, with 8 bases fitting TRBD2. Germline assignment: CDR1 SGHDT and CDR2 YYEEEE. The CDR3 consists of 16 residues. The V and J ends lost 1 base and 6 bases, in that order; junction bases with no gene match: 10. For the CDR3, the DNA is TGTGCCAGCAGCTTGTACGGGAGGGCCCGTCCGGATACGCAGTATTTT. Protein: CASSLYGRARPDTQYF.

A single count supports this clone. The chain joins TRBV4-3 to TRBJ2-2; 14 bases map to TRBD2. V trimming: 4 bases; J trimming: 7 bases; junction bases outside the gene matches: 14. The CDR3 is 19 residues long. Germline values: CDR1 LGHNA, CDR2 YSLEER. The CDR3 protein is CASSRAPPGTSGSIGELFF. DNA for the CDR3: TGCGCCAGCAGCCGCGCTCCCCCAGGGACTAGCGGGAGCATCGGGGAGCTGTTTTTT.